These 11 T cell receptor beta chains share one sample of origin, sequenced in a study of cytomegalovirus exposure and HLA in healthy donors (TCRdb year 2017). Library creation used the immunoSEQ multiplex PCR assay. For the multiplex PCR, a mixture combining 60 forward primers for TCR Vbeta segments and 13 reverse primers for TCR Jbeta segments was used. Imported from immuneACCESS, the table was reduced by TCRdb to in-frame sequences with V and J called. These copies leave out some clones; in studies compared against another copy, an unresolved V gene accounts for under half, and the cause of the remainder is not known. Present in this sample are over 100,000 clones, approximately 70% of which were seen just once. The ten largest clonotypes hold more than 0.7% of the sample. The specimen was PBMCs. Every receptor here comes from a woman in her 30s in good health and CMV-seronegative.

CDR3 in amino acids: CASSQDIWTGVTEAFF. Here the CDR3 DNA reads TGCGCCAGCAGCCAAGATATTTGGACAGGGGTGACTGAAGCTTTCTTT. The chain is built from TRBV4-1 and TRBJ1-1; TRBD1 matches 9 bases. The V and J ends lost 0 bases and 5 bases, in that order; junction bases with no gene match: 7. The CDR3 is made up of 16 amino acids. Germline-derived CDR1 and CDR2 are MGHRA and YSYEKL.

This sequence joins TRBV5-6 and TRBJ2-1; 8 bases agree with TRBD2. V lost 4 bases and J lost 1; bases outside the gene matches: 4. Germline V gene sequence: CDR1 SGHDT, CDR2 YYEEEE. CDR3 length: 15 residues. The CDR3 DNA reads as TGTGCCAGCAGCCAATTAGCGGGGTCCTACAATGAGCAGTTCTTC. Encoded protein: CASSQLAGSYNEQFF.

Only a few counts were recorded for this clone. The chain has TRBV11-3 and TRBJ1-6; D may be TRBD1 (6 bases). Germline V lookup: CDR1 SGHNT, CDR2 YENEEA. The V end lost 5 bases, the J end lost 14 bases, and 28 bases lay between the germline ends. This CDR3 has 17 amino acids. CDR3 DNA: TGTGCCAGCAGCCTCTCCTGGGGGGGCGGTCGGGGGTCCTCCCTCCACTTT. This encodes CASSLSWGGGRGSSLHF.

This chain joins TRBV18 and TRBJ1-1; no clear D. The CDR3 has 12 residues. Germline V gene lookup returns CDR1 KGHSH and CDR2 LQKENI. With 2 bases removed from V and 6 bases from J, the gap between germline ends came to 7 bases. DNA of the CDR3: TGTGCCAGCTCACCATCAACTGCTGAAGCTTTCTTT. Translation gives CASSPSTAEAFF. Full variable domain (missing parts from reference TRBV18 and TRBJ1-1): NAGVMQNPRHLVRRRGQEARLRCSPMKGHSHVYWYRQLPEEGLKFMVYLQKENIIDESGMPKERFSAEFPKEGPSILRIQQVVRGDSAAYFCASSPSTAEAFFGQGTRLTVV.

The V call is TRBV15, the J call TRBJ2-3; TRBD2 matches 12 bases. The junction had 6 bases not matched to a gene; V was cut back by 1 base and J by 1 base. Germline CDR1 LNHNV, CDR2 YYDKDF (reference sequence). The CDR3 length is 18 residues. This CDR3 is CATSRGASGGAGTDTQYF. CDR3 coding DNA: TGTGCCACCAGCAGAGGCGCTAGCGGGGGGGCCGGCACAGATACGCAGTATTTT.

This chain joins TRBV2 and TRBJ2-7; 10 positions match TRBD1. The CDR3 covers 13 residues. V lost 6 bases to trimming and J lost 1 base; unmatched junction nucleotides: 0. The germline V gene has CDR1 SNHLY and CDR2 FYNNEI. CDR3 in amino acids: CASRGQGSYEQYF. CDR3 nucleotides: TGTGCCAGCAGGGGACAGGGGTCCTACGAGCAGTACTTC.

The rearrangement joins TRBV7-2 to TRBJ1-1; 9 nucleotides agree with TRBD1. Germline CDR1 reads SGHTA; CDR2 reads FQGNSA. V trimming: 5 bases; J trimming: 5 bases; junction bases outside the gene matches: 9. The CDR3 covers 15 residues. The CDR3 bases are TGTGCCAGCAGCATGGGACAGGGAGAGGATACTGAAGCTTTCTTT. Protein: CASSMGQGEDTEAFF.

V usage is TRBV5-6 and J usage is TRBJ1-1; D unresolved. CDR3 length equals 13 residues. Trimming took off 6 bases at V and 11 bases at J, with 20 bases between the two ends. Germline CDR1 SGHDT, CDR2 YYEEEE. Here the CDR3 reads CASTLRGTWMAFF. The CDR3 region has the DNA TGTGCCAGCACCCTCAGAGGAACTTGGATGGCTTTCTTT.

Turning to this clone: Because the CDR3 is missing its conserved closing phenylalanine or tryptophan, this is likely a read error. This chain links TRBV6-5 with TRBJ1-2; tentative D call: TRBD1 (6 bases). The germline V gene encodes CDR1 MNHEY and CDR2 SVGAGI. The CDR3 spans 13 residues. Trimming removed 2 bases from V and 7 bases from J, with 11 bases in between. In nucleotides, the CDR3 is TGTGCCAGCAGTTACGGGGGGGCTGCTGGCTACACCCTC. Amino acid sequence: CASSYGGAAGYTL.

This clone has only a few counts. The gene calls are TRBV13 and TRBJ2-7, with a possible D match to TRBD1 (6 bases). From germline, CDR1 is PRHDT and CDR2 FYEKMQ (reference sequence). This CDR3 is built from 15 residues. V lost 0 bases, J lost 4 bases, and 13 bases lay in between. The CDR3 reads CASSLGRGRGYEQYF. The CDR3 region has the DNA TGTGCCAGCAGCTTAGGCAGGGGTCGGGGTTACGAGCAGTACTTC.

This clone was observed a handful of times. This rearrangement joins TRBV25-1 to TRBJ2-7; D is ambiguous. Trimming removed 3 bases from V and 6 bases from J, with 12 bases in between. The CDR3 spans 13 residues. Germline lookup yields CDR1 MGHDK and CDR2 SYGVNS. The CDR3 DNA follows: TGTGCCAGCAGTGATGGTAGTTCATTCGAGCAGTACTTC. Translation: CASSDGSSFEQYF.